One sample yielded the 2 T cell receptor beta chains listed below, sequenced in a study of spatial heterogeneity in lung cancer. Time point noted: sample taken at primary tumor resection. Tumor, nontumor lung or frozen PBMC supplied whole RNA that was sequenced unsorted. From the 5' RACE reads, TCRdb called clonotypes with MiXCR, one entry per CDR3 protein. The sample has about 92,000 distinct CDR3 sequences, 9.5% to 15% seen once; the top ten hold over 40%. The sample in question was PBMCs, obtained at surgery. The receptor source for this set is a male donor with early-stage non-small cell lung cancer.

V and J are TRBV28 and TRBJ1-1; 7 bases line up with TRBD1. Germline lookup yields CDR1 MDHEN and CDR2 SYDVKM. The CDR3 totals 12 residues. V was pared by 8 bases and J by 4 bases, with 4 bases of the junction left unmatched. The CDR3 here is CASFGTATEAFF. The CDR3, as DNA: TGTGCCAGCTTCGGGACAGCCACTGAAGCTTTCTTT.

This clonotype was observed a handful of times. The V gene is TRBV10-3, the J gene TRBJ2-7; D not certain. This CDR3 contains 11 residues. The germline CDR1 and CDR2 sequences are ENHRY and SYGVKD. The V gene lost 1 base and the J gene lost 3 bases, with 1 base spanning the gap. Here the CDR3 reads CAISEFYEQYF. In DNA, the CDR3 is TGTGCCATCAGTGAGTTCTACGAGCAGTACTTC.